The rows below give T cell receptor beta chains drawn from one sample of a study of blood T cell repertoires in COVID-19. Sequenced by immunoSEQ multiplex PCR; TCRdb stores in-frame clones only, minus some. Among about 230,000 clones listed, under 90% were seen once. Material for sequencing was PBMCs or T cells enriched from blood (not recorded which). These TCRs come from a woman younger than 45 with acute COVID-19. CDR3s leave out the opening cysteine and the closing phenylalanine or tryptophan. The order of the fields is V gene, D gene, CDR3 protein. The D gene is left open where the match is weak.

v_call: TRBV10-1; d_call: TRBD1; cdr3_aa: ASSEDRTSNYGYT
v_call: TRBV19; d_call: TRBD1; cdr3_aa: ASSTGGNTGELF
v_call: TRBV19; d_call: -; cdr3_aa: ATRGVIADTQY
v_call: TRBV19; d_call: TRBD2; cdr3_aa: ASSPFSGRYEQY
v_call: TRBV6-5; d_call: -; cdr3_aa: ASRITTNEKLF
v_call: TRBV23-1; d_call: TRBD1; cdr3_aa: ASSHSDRGQKNTEAF
v_call: TRBV13; d_call: -; cdr3_aa: ASSLGSGLRPYEQY
v_call: TRBV19; d_call: -; cdr3_aa: ASSRSTGNRDQPQH
v_call: TRBV11-2; d_call: -; cdr3_aa: ASSPRGSNQPQH
v_call: TRBV2; d_call: TRBD1; cdr3_aa: ASRGTGGYATNEKLF
v_call: TRBV10-3; d_call: TRBD1; cdr3_aa: AISTGTGGYNEQF
v_call: TRBV19; d_call: TRBD1; cdr3_aa: ASSPGQAYEQY
v_call: TRBV24-1; d_call: -; cdr3_aa: ATSGPPRDEAF
v_call: TRBV30; d_call: -; cdr3_aa: AWTVTRDEAF
v_call: TRBV28; d_call: -; cdr3_aa: ASTSSGTLTEAF
v_call: TRBV7-2; d_call: TRBD1; cdr3_aa: ASSLAPGQAYEQY
v_call: TRBV5-4; d_call: -; cdr3_aa: ASSLQRYEQY
v_call: TRBV4-1; d_call: TRBD1; cdr3_aa: ASSPHEGAHQPQH
v_call: TRBV4-1; d_call: TRBD2; cdr3_aa: ASSQGGAGPQETQY
v_call: TRBV18; d_call: TRBD2; cdr3_aa: ASSPGLGTYEQY
v_call: TRBV5-5; d_call: TRBD1; cdr3_aa: ASSLADRGRDGYT
v_call: TRBV29-1; d_call: TRBD2; cdr3_aa: SAGRRTSGVQETQY
v_call: TRBV14; d_call: -; cdr3_aa: ASSPLQGYLGETQY
v_call: TRBV4-3; d_call: TRBD1; cdr3_aa: ASSRTGTEADTQY
v_call: TRBV27; d_call: -; cdr3_aa: ASSLGVGHNEQF
v_call: TRBV9; d_call: TRBD2; cdr3_aa: ASRLGGSSTDTQY
v_call: TRBV29-1; d_call: TRBD1; cdr3_aa: SVEGGTGDYGYT
v_call: TRBV5-4; d_call: -; cdr3_aa: ASSLSLQETQY
v_call: TRBV27; d_call: TRBD1; cdr3_aa: ASSLYAGQGAGSGELF
v_call: TRBV10-3; d_call: -; cdr3_aa: AIASIHYNEQF
v_call: TRBV19; d_call: -; cdr3_aa: ASTPQGVSSYNEQF
v_call: TRBV7-2; d_call: TRBD1; cdr3_aa: AWGAGGFNTEAF
v_call: TRBV2; d_call: -; cdr3_aa: ASSFTGTDTQY
v_call: TRBV4-3; d_call: TRBD1; cdr3_aa: ASSLAGTGILSAEAF
v_call: TRBV30; d_call: -; cdr3_aa: AWSPPPEAGELF
v_call: TRBV6-2/TRBV6-3; d_call: -; cdr3_aa: ASSYSRGGTGELF
v_call: TRBV2; d_call: TRBD1; cdr3_aa: ASRPGTGGREAF
v_call: TRBV2; d_call: -; cdr3_aa: ASGQPDSNQPQH
v_call: TRBV6-5; d_call: TRBD1; cdr3_aa: ASSYPRDRGDTEAF
v_call: TRBV27; d_call: -; cdr3_aa: ASSLLSNHLSYEQY
v_call: TRBV25-1; d_call: -; cdr3_aa: ASSENLGGTEAF
v_call: TRBV28; d_call: TRBD1; cdr3_aa: ASRGAGQGNQPQH
v_call: TRBV27; d_call: -; cdr3_aa: ASRELSTDTQY
v_call: TRBV29-1; d_call: TRBD1; cdr3_aa: SVDPQGSNEQF
v_call: TRBV30; d_call: -; cdr3_aa: AWSITYGYT
v_call: TRBV5-1; d_call: -; cdr3_aa: ASSQEGGPGQY
v_call: TRBV3-1/TRBV3-2; d_call: TRBD1; cdr3_aa: ASSQERAPGGSNSPLH
v_call: TRBV18; d_call: -; cdr3_aa: ASSPPEASVNSPLH
v_call: TRBV19; d_call: TRBD1; cdr3_aa: ASSALLNRGRGDEQF
v_call: TRBV4-2; d_call: -; cdr3_aa: ASSQDGRASSYNEQF
v_call: TRBV6-2/TRBV6-3; d_call: -; cdr3_aa: ASSYLGGQPQH
v_call: TRBV5-4; d_call: -; cdr3_aa: ASSFGPLVNTEAF
v_call: TRBV7-8; d_call: TRBD1; cdr3_aa: ASSPQGAANYGYT